Sequencing of this T cell receptor (beta chain) was carried out in a study of Ad26.COV2.S vaccination and SARS-CoV-2 variants. Background on the study: The study gave Ad26.COV2.S intramuscularly, once or twice 56 days apart.

The CDR3 runs 15 residues. Trimming took off 6 bases at V and 9 bases at J, with 20 bases between the two ends. CDR1 and CDR2 from the germline V gene are KGHSH and LQKENI. Treatment specified: around 19 received Ad26.COV2.S at low or high dose, single or two shots; 5 received placebo; per-sample allocation not given. Samples were taken on day 63 after the first vaccine or placebo injection. Assay used: immunoSEQ multiplex PCR; TCRdb lists only in-frame clones, some missing. The sample records about 480,000 clones, approximately 90% being singletons. For this clone: Its antigen remains unidentified.

Study conclusions and caveats: There was reportedly substantial breadth in spike-specific CD8+ and CD4+ T cell responses after vaccination. Placebo recipients showed lower spike-specific TCR breadth than vaccinees. Analyses that measured TCR breadth and depth may have underestimated total T cell responses.

This TCR was sampled from a person aged 18-65 years who received the Ad26.COV2.S COVID-19 vaccine or a placebo. Sequencing was performed on peripheral blood, taken in a trial of Ad26.COV2.S vaccine versus placebo. V and J are TRBV18 and TRBJ1-4, with D possibly matching TRBD1 (6 bases). The CDR3 loop is CASSPFNRETKKLFF. Here the CDR3 DNA reads TGTGCCAGCTCCCCCTTTAACAGGGAGACAAAAAAACTGTTTTTT.